The 5 T cell receptor beta chains in this list originate from one sample, sequenced in a study of blood T cell repertoires in COVID-19. Profiling relied on immunoSEQ multiplex PCR, and the TCRdb table lists in-frame clones only, not all of them. The sample has around 170,000 clones, about 83% seen once; the top ten hold approximately 1.5%. Sequenced: peripheral blood. The source is a human donor in a cohort sampled during active COVID-19.

This chain connects TRBV5-1 to TRBJ2-7, with 8 bases matching TRBD2. Germline V gives CDR1 SGHRS, CDR2 YFSETQ. The V gene end was trimmed by 0 bases and the J gene end by 4 bases; junction bases not matched to a gene: 3. There are 14 residues in the CDR3. CDR3 protein: CASSLAGGVYEQYF. CDR3 DNA sequence: TGCGCCAGCAGCTTGGCCGGGGGGGTATACGAGCAGTACTTC.

This clone was found once. Other DNA sequences in the same sample also yield this CDR3. The chain has TRBV5-1 and TRBJ1-2; the D is unclear. V lost 0 bases and J 2 bases, leaving 5 bases between the germline ends. The CDR3 covers 13 residues. Germline assignment: CDR1 SGHRS and CDR2 YFSETQ. DNA for the CDR3: TGCGCCAGCAGCTTGGGTCAAAACTATGGCTACACCTTC. Translation gives CASSLGQNYGYTF.

This sequence joins TRBV28 and TRBJ2-7; 10 nucleotides line up with TRBD2. This CDR3 spans 15 amino acids. V was pared by 4 bases and J by 2 bases, with 5 bases of the junction left unmatched. Germline assignment: CDR1 MDHEN and CDR2 SYDVKM. The CDR3 here is CASSSLAGGAYEQYF. The CDR3 bases are TGTGCCAGCAGTTCTTTAGCGGGAGGAGCCTACGAGCAGTACTTC.

This clone was seen only once. The chain employs TRBV19 and TRBJ1-4; 9 bases map to TRBD1. The ends lost 5 bases at V and 7 bases at J; junction bases unmatched: 5. Germline CDR1 reads LNHDA; CDR2 reads SQIVND (reference sequence). The CDR3 is 14 amino acids. CDR3 nucleotides: TGTGCCAGTAGTGTCCGGGACAGGGCTGAAAAACTGTTTTTT. Translating gives CASSVRDRAEKLFF.

The gene calls are TRBV7-3 and TRBJ2-1; D may be TRBD1 (5 bases). The CDR3 totals 14 residues. Germline-derived CDR1 and CDR2 are SGHTA and FQGTGA. Deletions cut 1 base from V and 6 bases from J, with 10 bases between. The CDR3 loop is CASSLSGRANEQFF. DNA of the CDR3: TGTGCCAGCAGCTTAAGCGGCAGGGCCAATGAGCAGTTCTTC.